The entry that follows covers one T cell receptor (beta chain) sequence. The antigen it binds to is not known. The input lacks base qualities; no much larger clone sits a single base away. This specimen belongs to a study of graft-versus-host responses after intestinal transplantation (dated by TCRdb to the early 2020s). About the investigation overall: Multivisceral, liver-intestinal, or isolated intestinal transplants were received by the recipients. A peak of at least 4% donor T cells among recipient peripheral blood mononuclear cells was the definition used for donor T cell macrochimerism. To identify alloreactive clones, pre-transplant mixed lymphocyte reaction products were sequenced and then compared with unstimulated pre-transplant donor and recipient T cells. After intestinal transplantation, graft-versus-host and host-versus-graft alloreactive T cell clones were followed in the graft, circulation and bone marrow using bulk TCR-beta CDR3 sequencing. A cohort of fewer than 25 intestinal transplant recipients, including one retransplant, was enrolled, and a few patients lacking pretransplant specimens were excluded. Anti-thymocyte globulin induction was given to all recipients, followed by maintenance tacrolimus and steroids for approximately three years. Rather than going through the commercial service, samples from a few later patients were sequenced in-house on an Illumina MiSeq and processed with MiXCR.

The junction carries 11 bases between V and J, which are trimmed by 0 bases and 8 bases respectively. Reading from cysteine to phenylalanine, the CDR3 counts 14 amino acids. Kept here is only the CDR3 DNA, which spans 42 bases and is read in frame from base 1. The germline V gene specifies MGHRA as CDR1 and YSYEKL as CDR2. Library method: the immunoSEQ multiplex PCR assay. High-throughput TCR-beta CDR3 sequencing of genomic DNA from most patients was performed by Adaptive Biotechnologies. The source study handled its data this way. Adaptive's ImmunoSEQ software supplied the TCR sequencing data for around 19 patients, while MiXCR and VDJtools were used to process three other patients. Because the origin of CDR3 nucleotide sequences shared between donor and recipient could not be assigned, those sequences were removed. At least 2-fold expansion over unstimulated cells and a minimum CFSE-low frequency of 0.002% (template counts) or 0.001% (read counts) were required for clones to be classified as alloreactive. Clones were considered mappable if detected in sequenced pre-transplant spleen, lymph node, or MLR CFSE-low populations of the donor or recipient. The cumulative frequency of alloreactive clones was calculated as a percentage of all sequences, weighted by copy number. This is the immuneACCESS table as TCRdb keeps it, with only in-frame sequences that have V and J called. A part of the clones is gone; compared with another copy, unresolved V genes explain less than half, and the rest is unexplained. V and J calls and clone size are those listed in that table; D and trimming were worked out from the DNA. The sample includes about 43,000 clones, with approximately 95% observed a single time. Together, the top ten hold roughly 1.5% of the sample.

What the study reported, not specific to this receptor: Conclusions were limited by the relatively low number and heterogeneity of intestinal transplant patients. GvH clones were found in recipient bone marrow, and some of the GvH clones appeared earlier in ileal mucosa or blood, which is consistent with an intestinal mucosal origin. Early after transplant, peak levels of circulating GvH clones were found to be associated with declines in HvG clones. High GvH to HvG T cell clonal ratios were observed in the allografts of patients with donor T cell macrochimerism.

In the first month after transplant, blood samples were collected up to 4 times, and after that at least monthly when available. This sequence was found in a human patient who received an intestinal transplant, so some T cells may come from the graft donor. The chain is encoded by TRBV4-1 joined to TRBJ1-3, with TRBD1 perhaps the D gene, on 6 matching bases. The source was PBMCs, collected about 11 months after intestinal transplant. CDR3 region: CASSQEDSRHTIYF. The sequenced DNA is TGCGCCAGCAGCCAAGAGGACAGTCGGCACACCATATATTTT.